This TCR beta chain was obtained from a study of T cell responses to AZD1222 COVID-19 vaccine (dated by TCRdb to about 2021). Study-wide context: AZD1222 recipients whose second dose came at about 4 weeks and those whose second dose came at about 12 weeks were combined into one group, since spike-specific TCR depth and breadth did not differ between the two schedules. A total of around 240 trial participants underwent TCR sequencing, of whom about 210 had received two doses of AZD1222 and roughly 26 had received two doses of the MenACWY control vaccine. Trial participants were enrolled by age into 18-55, 56-69 and 70-plus year subgroups, with 148, 28 and 57 TCR-sequenced participants respectively. What the authors observed across the whole study: In the small 56-69-year group, the increase in depth fell short of significance, most likely because of low power. Conclusions about previously exposed vaccinees are limited because only six or seven AZD1222 recipients were SARS-CoV-2 seropositive at baseline. Reportedly, almost half of the unique spike-specific TCRs recognized epitopes lying outside the regions that are mutated in the B.1.351 and B.1.1.7 variants. No day 14 peak-response samples were available, so repertoires were characterized only after the peak T cell response. Participants were mostly white British and included more females than males, and it was suggested by the authors that clonal diversity may have been underestimated. After two AZD1222 doses, spike-specific TCR breadth and depth were significantly higher than at day 0 and than in MenACWY recipients. Vaccine-associated CD4 TCRs spanned the whole spike protein, with dominant responses in regions 160-218 and 743-854.

The junction shows trimming of 3 bases on V and 2 bases on J, plus 8 bases between the germline ends. CDR3 length: 13 amino acids, cysteine to phenylalanine. Kept here is only the CDR3 DNA, which spans 39 bases and is read in frame from base 1. Via the germline V gene (reference sequence), CDR1 is LNHDA and CDR2 SQIVND. The CDR3 regions of human TCRbeta chains were analyzed by immunosequencing. The original pipeline was this. Repertoire TCRs were matched against a reference library of SARS-CoV-2-specific TCRs generated with the MIRA antigen-specificity platform. Breadth was defined as the fraction of unique TCRs that were SARS-CoV-2-associated, and depth was defined as the fraction of total T cells that were SARS-CoV-2-associated. Using the MIRA data, each spike-specific TCR was mapped to the spike region that the TCR reacts to and placed in a CD4 or CD8 class. Log10-transformed breadth and depth values were compared by one-way ANOVA with Sidak's multiple comparisons tests. TCRdb mirrors the immuneACCESS table, restricted to in-frame sequences. Some clones are absent from its copies; in checked studies, under half trace to an unresolved V gene, and the reason for the others is unknown. V and J calls and clone size follow that table, whereas D and trimming were derived from the DNA. This sample lists approximately 180,000 clones; about 92% were detected once. Together, the top ten hold about 3% of the sample.

Read against the paper, the sample's time point label means: baseline before first vaccination. Vaccinee samples came from UK trials COV001 and COV002, including a single-blind randomized controlled phase 2/3 trial of AZD1222 (ChAdOx1 nCoV-19) in healthy adults. For TCRbeta chain sequencing, PBMC samples from trial participants were taken at day 0 and at day 28 after the second dose. Worth noting for this clone: The clone's antigen remains unknown. Base qualities are not provided; no much larger clone lies one nucleotide away.

The input for sequencing was peripheral blood, taken on day 0 of AZD1222 vaccination. This sequence originates from an adult in good health. This chain joins TRBV19 to TRBJ2-7; the D gene assignment is perhaps TRBD1 or TRBD2, with each matching 5 bases. The nucleotides read TGTGCCAGTAGTATGGGACCCACCTACGAGCAGTACTTC. This yields the protein CASSMGPTYEQYF.